The clone carrying this TCR beta chain was picked up one time. Its antigen is unknown. The germline gives CDR1 SGDLS, CDR2 YYNGEE. Trimming cost V 0 bases and J 5 bases, with 11 bases left between them. The CDR3 extends over 14 amino acids. Researchers used genomic DNA as the template to profile TCR beta VDJ and CDR3. TCRdb re-called the reads with MiXCR, one entry per CDR3 protein. The profile shows around 150,000 distinct CDR3 sequences, around two fifths of them singletons. The sample comes from a study of CD8+CD57+ T cells in acquired aplastic anemia. The wider study: Sorted CD4+ and CD8+ cells yielded DNA averaging around 3.2 ug. Where healthy donors were concerned, CD4+ cells averaged about 11 million reads.

Study-wide results and limits: Levels of CD8+ Simpson's diversity were not significantly distinct in patients versus controls.

This chain links TRBV9 with TRBJ2-5; D is possibly TRBD1 (5 bases). Material: sorted CD4+, CD8+, or CD8+CD57+ T cells (not recorded which) from PBMCs. The clonotype originates from a human donor in good health, serving as a control. The CDR3 sequence: CASSVVGLGETQYF. The DNA of the CDR3 is TGTGCCAGCAGCGTAGTGGGGCTCGGGGAGACCCAGTACTTC.